A selection of T cell receptor beta chains follows, all from one sample in a study of blood T cells in healthy people across ages. MiXCR, applied by TCRdb to the 5' RACE reads, yields one record per CDR3 protein. Seen here are hundreds of thousands of distinct CDR3 sequences, 58% observed once, and the top ten hold 22%. The material sequenced was blood. These receptors all come from a man younger than 40 in good health. Each CDR3 is given with its conserved first and last residue. A D gene is named only where the DNA matches it firmly. Some rows mark clone size as missing; the rest say once, few, many or name a class of expanded clone.

CDR3aa: CSATTWDTQYF; CDR3nt: TGCAGTGCTACAACGTGGGATACGCAGTATTTT; v_gene: TRBV20-1; abundance: .; j_gene: TRBJ2-3; d_gene: .
CDR3aa: CSASPPQINEKLFF; CDR3nt: TGCAGTGCTAGCCCCCCTCAGATTAATGAAAAACTGTTTTTT; v_gene: TRBV20-1; abundance: .; j_gene: TRBJ1-4; d_gene: .
CDR3aa: CASSYQGPLHF; CDR3nt: TGTGCCAGCAGTTACCAGGGACCCCTCCACTTT; v_gene: TRBV6-6; abundance: .; j_gene: TRBJ1-6; d_gene: .
CDR3aa: CASSLTIGRGTPYTQYF; CDR3nt: TGTGCCAGCAGCTTAACGATAGGGCGGGGGACGCCCTATACGCAGTATTTT; v_gene: TRBV7-2; abundance: .; j_gene: TRBJ2-3; d_gene: TRBD2
CDR3aa: CASSLLAGQGFSPLHF; CDR3nt: TGTGCCAGCAGCTTATTGGCGGGACAGGGTTTTTCACCCCTCCACTTT; v_gene: TRBV11-2; abundance: few; j_gene: TRBJ1-6; d_gene: TRBD1
CDR3aa: CAIYRVNTGELFF; CDR3nt: TGTGCCATCTACAGGGTGAACACCGGGGAGCTGTTTTTT; v_gene: TRBV10-3; abundance: .; j_gene: TRBJ2-2; d_gene: .
CDR3aa: CASSWRGPSYEQYF; CDR3nt: TGTGCCAGCAGTTGGAGGGGCCCGTCCTACGAGCAGTACTTC; v_gene: TRBV6-5; abundance: once; j_gene: TRBJ2-7; d_gene: .
CDR3aa: CSARARVSTGELFF; CDR3nt: TGCAGTGCTAGAGCGAGAGTCAGCACCGGGGAGCTGTTTTTT; v_gene: TRBV20-1; abundance: .; j_gene: TRBJ2-2; d_gene: .
CDR3aa: CASSEADFYGYTF; CDR3nt: TGTGCCAGCAGCGAAGCAGACTTCTATGGCTACACCTTC; v_gene: TRBV9; abundance: .; j_gene: TRBJ1-2; d_gene: .
CDR3aa: CASSLGGTNEKLFF; CDR3nt: TGTGCCAGCAGTTTAGGGGGGACTAATGAAAAACTGTTTTTT; v_gene: TRBV12-3/TRBV12-4; abundance: .; j_gene: TRBJ1-4; d_gene: .
CDR3aa: CSAGRTSGNREQFF; CDR3nt: TGCAGTGCAGGACGGACTAGCGGAAACAGGGAGCAGTTCTTC; v_gene: TRBV20-1; abundance: .; j_gene: TRBJ2-1; d_gene: TRBD2
CDR3aa: CASSQEGGRGWTLAYNEQFF; CDR3nt: TGTGCCAGCAGCCAAGAGGGGGGCAGGGGTTGGACTCTGGCTTACAATGAGCAGTTCTTC; v_gene: TRBV3-1; abundance: .; j_gene: TRBJ2-1; d_gene: .
CDR3aa: CASSLRTSGISGELFF; CDR3nt: TGCGCCAGCAGCCTTCGGACTAGCGGGATATCCGGGGAGCTGTTTTTT; v_gene: TRBV4-1; abundance: .; j_gene: TRBJ2-2; d_gene: TRBD2
CDR3aa: CAWKRTAGYGYTF; CDR3nt: TGTGCTTGGAAGAGGACAGCTGGCTATGGCTACACCTTC; v_gene: TRBV12-5; abundance: .; j_gene: TRBJ1-2; d_gene: .
CDR3aa: CASSLDQRPYEQYF; CDR3nt: TGTGCCAGCAGCTTAGACCAGAGACCCTACGAGCAGTACTTC; v_gene: TRBV7-2; abundance: few; j_gene: TRBJ2-7; d_gene: .
CDR3aa: CASSVTGGAYNEQFF; CDR3nt: TGCGCCAGCAGCGTGACAGGGGGCGCGTACAATGAGCAGTTCTTC; v_gene: TRBV5-1; abundance: few; j_gene: TRBJ2-1; d_gene: TRBD1
CDR3aa: CASSQGTGGRNTQYF; CDR3nt: TGTGCCAGCAGTCAGGGGACAGGCGGTCGGAATACGCAGTATTTT; v_gene: TRBV3-1; abundance: .; j_gene: TRBJ2-3; d_gene: TRBD1
CDR3aa: CASSPSIAGSLETQYF; CDR3nt: TGTGCCAGCAGCCCATCGATAGCGGGAAGTTTGGAGACCCAGTACTTC; v_gene: TRBV9; abundance: .; j_gene: TRBJ2-5; d_gene: TRBD2
CDR3aa: CASSPANNNEQFF; CDR3nt: TGTGCCAGCAGTCCAGCAAATAACAATGAGCAGTTCTTC; v_gene: TRBV7-2; abundance: few; j_gene: TRBJ2-1; d_gene: .
CDR3aa: CASRSRGGGNIQYF; CDR3nt: TGTGCCAGCAGGTCAAGGGGCGGGGGAAACATTCAGTACTTC; v_gene: TRBV7-2; abundance: .; j_gene: TRBJ2-4; d_gene: TRBD2
CDR3aa: CATSRDLGEGQPQHF; CDR3nt: TGTGCCACCAGCAGAGATCTAGGGGAGGGTCAGCCCCAGCATTTT; v_gene: TRBV15; abundance: .; j_gene: TRBJ1-5; d_gene: .
CDR3aa: CASSPTGVNSPLHF; CDR3nt: TGTGCCAGCAGCCCGACAGGGGTTAATTCACCCCTCCACTTT; v_gene: TRBV11-2; abundance: .; j_gene: TRBJ1-6; d_gene: TRBD1
CDR3aa: CASSARSYQQETQYF; CDR3nt: TGTGCCAGCAGCGCTAGGTCGTACCAACAAGAGACCCAGTACTTC; v_gene: TRBV7-2; abundance: few; j_gene: TRBJ2-5; d_gene: .
CDR3aa: CASSTPLAGGDGQETQYF; CDR3nt: TGTGCCAGCAGCACCCCACTAGCGGGGGGGGACGGTCAAGAGACCCAGTACTTC; v_gene: TRBV7-2; abundance: once; j_gene: TRBJ2-5; d_gene: TRBD2
CDR3aa: CASSKTGLFGNEQFF; CDR3nt: TGTGCCAGCAGCAAGACAGGGTTATTTGGCAATGAGCAGTTCTTC; v_gene: TRBV12-3/TRBV12-4; abundance: few; j_gene: TRBJ2-1; d_gene: TRBD1
CDR3aa: CSATGLAGVEQFF; CDR3nt: TGCAGCGCGACGGGGTTAGCGGGAGTTGAGCAGTTCTTC; v_gene: TRBV29-1; abundance: few; j_gene: TRBJ2-1; d_gene: TRBD2
CDR3aa: CSARHPFGLAGSHYNEQFF; CDR3nt: TGCAGTGCTAGACACCCCTTCGGACTAGCGGGAAGTCACTACAATGAGCAGTTCTTC; v_gene: TRBV20-1; abundance: .; j_gene: TRBJ2-1; d_gene: TRBD2
CDR3aa: CASSLSQTYQETQYF; CDR3nt: TGTGCCAGCAGCTTGTCACAGACCTACCAAGAGACCCAGTACTTC; v_gene: TRBV5-5; abundance: few; j_gene: TRBJ2-5; d_gene: .
CDR3aa: CASSSGPGQGYNEQFF; CDR3nt: TGTGCCAGCAGTTCAGGACCGGGACAGGGCTACAATGAGCAGTTCTTC; v_gene: TRBV6-2/TRBV6-3; abundance: .; j_gene: TRBJ2-1; d_gene: TRBD1
CDR3aa: CASSSGVGGDTQYF; CDR3nt: TGTGCCAGCAGCTCAGGAGTGGGGGGAGATACGCAGTATTTT; v_gene: TRBV7-9; abundance: .; j_gene: TRBJ2-3; d_gene: .
CDR3aa: CASSLDFVQDPEAFF; CDR3nt: TGCGCCAGCAGCTTGGACTTTGTACAGGACCCTGAAGCTTTCTTT; v_gene: TRBV5-1; abundance: once; j_gene: TRBJ1-1; d_gene: .
CDR3aa: CASSLSGGPAPREQFF; CDR3nt: TGTGCCAGCAGCTTATCAGGTGGCCCAGCCCCCCGTGAGCAGTTCTTC; v_gene: TRBV7-9; abundance: many; j_gene: TRBJ2-1; d_gene: .
CDR3aa: CASSQEGTAGGEQFF; CDR3nt: TGCGCCAGCAGCCAAGAGGGGACAGCGGGAGGAGAGCAGTTCTTC; v_gene: TRBV4-1; abundance: .; j_gene: TRBJ2-1; d_gene: TRBD2
CDR3aa: CASSYGGGRRSEQYF; CDR3nt: TGTGCCAGCAGTTATGGGGGCGGGAGAAGGTCCGAGCAGTACTTC; v_gene: TRBV6-5; abundance: .; j_gene: TRBJ2-7; d_gene: .
CDR3aa: CASSQLNQEREQYF; CDR3nt: TGTGCCAGCAGCCAACTGAACCAGGAACGCGAGCAGTACTTC; v_gene: TRBV4-2; abundance: few; j_gene: TRBJ2-7; d_gene: .
CDR3aa: CASGTGPYGYTF; CDR3nt: TGTGCCAGTGGTACGGGACCCTATGGCTACACCTTC; v_gene: TRBV19; abundance: .; j_gene: TRBJ1-2; d_gene: .
CDR3aa: CASRPQSSGANVLTF; CDR3nt: TGTGCCAGCAGGCCTCAGAGCTCTGGGGCCAACGTCCTGACTTTC; v_gene: TRBV12-3/TRBV12-4; abundance: .; j_gene: TRBJ2-6; d_gene: .
CDR3aa: CASSLLGDEQYF; CDR3nt: TGTGCCAGCAGCCTCCTAGGGGACGAGCAGTACTTC; v_gene: TRBV27; abundance: few; j_gene: TRBJ2-7; d_gene: .
CDR3aa: CSVEESAGTIYEQYF; CDR3nt: TGCAGCGTTGAAGAATCGGCAGGGACTATCTACGAGCAGTACTTC; v_gene: TRBV29-1; abundance: few; j_gene: TRBJ2-7; d_gene: TRBD2
CDR3aa: CASSRGLAAYEQYF; CDR3nt: TGTGCCAGCAGCCGGGGACTAGCGGCCTACGAGCAGTACTTC; v_gene: TRBV12-3/TRBV12-4; abundance: few; j_gene: TRBJ2-7; d_gene: TRBD2
CDR3aa: CSARRWVQGTSGAQETQYF; CDR3nt: TGCAGCGCGAGGCGATGGGTCCAAGGGACTAGCGGGGCCCAAGAGACCCAGTACTTC; v_gene: TRBV29-1; abundance: .; j_gene: TRBJ2-5; d_gene: TRBD2
CDR3aa: CASSQLSGLTLWGGYTF; CDR3nt: TGTGCCAGCAGCCAACTATCAGGCCTGACCCTATGGGGTGGCTACACCTTC; v_gene: TRBV14; abundance: .; j_gene: TRBJ1-2; d_gene: .
CDR3aa: CSVDPRARIYGYTF; CDR3nt: TGCAGCGTTGACCCCAGGGCTCGTATCTATGGCTACACCTTC; v_gene: TRBV29-1; abundance: .; j_gene: TRBJ1-2; d_gene: .
CDR3aa: CASSSQITNEQFF; CDR3nt: TGTGCCAGCAGCTCACAGATAACGAATGAGCAGTTCTTC; v_gene: TRBV7-8; abundance: .; j_gene: TRBJ2-1; d_gene: .
CDR3aa: CSAIAVAGANVLTF; CDR3nt: TGCAGTGCTATTGCGGTCGCTGGGGCCAACGTCCTGACTTTC; v_gene: TRBV20-1; abundance: .; j_gene: TRBJ2-6; d_gene: .
CDR3aa: CASSPTLSGQETQYF; CDR3nt: TGCGCCAGCAGCCCCACTTTGTCCGGTCAAGAGACCCAGTACTTC; v_gene: TRBV4-3; abundance: .; j_gene: TRBJ2-5; d_gene: .